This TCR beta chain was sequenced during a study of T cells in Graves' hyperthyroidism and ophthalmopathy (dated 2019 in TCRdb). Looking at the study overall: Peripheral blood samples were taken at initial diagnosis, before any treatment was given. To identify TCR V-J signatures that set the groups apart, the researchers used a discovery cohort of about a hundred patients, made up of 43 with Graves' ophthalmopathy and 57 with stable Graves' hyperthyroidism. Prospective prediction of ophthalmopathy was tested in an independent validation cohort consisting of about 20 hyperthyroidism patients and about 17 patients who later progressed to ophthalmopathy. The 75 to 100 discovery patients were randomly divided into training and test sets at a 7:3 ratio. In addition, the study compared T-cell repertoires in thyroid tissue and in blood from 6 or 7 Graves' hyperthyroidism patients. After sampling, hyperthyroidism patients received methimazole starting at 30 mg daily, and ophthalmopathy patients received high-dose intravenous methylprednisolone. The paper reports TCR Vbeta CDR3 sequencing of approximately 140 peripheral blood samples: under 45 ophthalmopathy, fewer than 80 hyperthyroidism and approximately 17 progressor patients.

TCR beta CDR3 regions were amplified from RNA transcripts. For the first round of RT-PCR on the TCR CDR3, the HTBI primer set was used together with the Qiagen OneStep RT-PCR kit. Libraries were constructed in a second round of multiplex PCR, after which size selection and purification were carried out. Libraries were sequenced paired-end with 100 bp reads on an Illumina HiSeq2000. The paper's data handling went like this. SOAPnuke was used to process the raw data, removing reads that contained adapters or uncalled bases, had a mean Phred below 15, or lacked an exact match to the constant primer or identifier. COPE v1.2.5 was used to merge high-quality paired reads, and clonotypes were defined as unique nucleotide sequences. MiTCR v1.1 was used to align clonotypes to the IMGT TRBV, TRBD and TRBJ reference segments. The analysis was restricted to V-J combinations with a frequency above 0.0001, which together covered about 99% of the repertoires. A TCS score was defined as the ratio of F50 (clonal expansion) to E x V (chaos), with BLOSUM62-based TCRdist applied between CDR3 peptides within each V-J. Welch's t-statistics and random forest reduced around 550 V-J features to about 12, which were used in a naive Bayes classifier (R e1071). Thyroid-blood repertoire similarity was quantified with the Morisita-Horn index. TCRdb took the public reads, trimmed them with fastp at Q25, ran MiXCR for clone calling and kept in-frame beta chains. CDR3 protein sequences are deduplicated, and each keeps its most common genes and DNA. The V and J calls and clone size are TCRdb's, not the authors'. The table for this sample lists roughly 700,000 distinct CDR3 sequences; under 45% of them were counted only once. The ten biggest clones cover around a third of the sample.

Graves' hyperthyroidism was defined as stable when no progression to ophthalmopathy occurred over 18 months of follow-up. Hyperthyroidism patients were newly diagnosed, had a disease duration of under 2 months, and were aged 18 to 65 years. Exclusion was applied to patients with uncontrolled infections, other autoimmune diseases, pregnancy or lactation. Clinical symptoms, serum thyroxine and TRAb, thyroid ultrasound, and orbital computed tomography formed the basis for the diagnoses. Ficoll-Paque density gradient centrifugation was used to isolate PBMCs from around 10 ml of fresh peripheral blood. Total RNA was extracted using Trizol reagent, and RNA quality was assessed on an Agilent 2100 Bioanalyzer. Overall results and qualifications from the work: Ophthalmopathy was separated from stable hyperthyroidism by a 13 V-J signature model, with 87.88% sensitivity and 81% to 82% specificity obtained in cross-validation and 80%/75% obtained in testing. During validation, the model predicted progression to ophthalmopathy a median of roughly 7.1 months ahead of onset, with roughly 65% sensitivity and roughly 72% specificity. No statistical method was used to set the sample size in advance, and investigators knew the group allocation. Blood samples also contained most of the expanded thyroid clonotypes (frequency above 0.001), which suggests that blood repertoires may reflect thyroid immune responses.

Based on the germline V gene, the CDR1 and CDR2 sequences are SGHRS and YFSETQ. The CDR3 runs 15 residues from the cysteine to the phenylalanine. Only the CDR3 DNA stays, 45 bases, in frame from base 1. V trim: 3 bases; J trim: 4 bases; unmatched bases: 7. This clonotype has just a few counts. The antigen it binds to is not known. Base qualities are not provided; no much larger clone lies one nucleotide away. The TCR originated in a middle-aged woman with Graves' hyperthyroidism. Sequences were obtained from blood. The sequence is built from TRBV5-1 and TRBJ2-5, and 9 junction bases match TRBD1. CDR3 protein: CASSSGQGVAETQYF. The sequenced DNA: TGCGCCAGCAGCTCGGGACAGGGAGTAGCAGAGACCCAGTACTTC. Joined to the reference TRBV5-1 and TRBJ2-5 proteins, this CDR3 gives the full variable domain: KAGVTQTPRYLIKTRGQQVTLSCSPISGHRSVSWYQQTPGQGLQFLFEYFSETQRNKGNFPGRFSGRQFSNSRSEMNVSTLELGDSALYLCASSSGQGVAETQYFGPGTRLLVL.